Listed below are T cell receptor beta chains from one sample, sequenced in a study of OX40 agonist ivuxolimab in advanced cancers. The table came from immunoSEQ multiplex PCR; TCRdb's copy has only in-frame clones and leaves some out. This table holds about 19,000 clones, roughly 80% found once. The sequenced sample was CD4+ or CD8+ T cells sorted from blood, obtained in a trial of the OX40 agonist ivuxolimab. The receptors were sampled from an adult with an advanced solid tumor such as melanoma, head and neck, liver or kidney cancer. The CDR3 runs from the conserved cysteine through the conserved F or W. D genes are given only for firm matches. Only part of the rows carry a size: once, few, many, or a class if the clone is expanded.

>TRBJ2-3|.|TRBD2|TRBV19
TGTGCCAGTGGAGAAGGACTAGCGACCGGAGATACGCAGTATTTT
CASGEGLATGDTQYF
>TRBJ1-1|.|.|TRBV7-2
TGTGCCAGCAGCCCTACTTCCGTAGCTTTCTTT
CASSPTSVAFF
>TRBJ2-2|.|.|TRBV7-8
TGTGCCAGCAGCTCCCAGGGTTTCTCCGGGGAGCTGTTTTTT
CASSSQGFSGELFF
>TRBJ1-5|few|.|TRBV6-1
TGTGCCAGCAGTGAACCCTCGGGAAGTGGTCATCAGCCCCAGCATTTT
CASSEPSGSGHQPQHF
>TRBJ2-3|.|TRBD1|TRBV19
TGTGCCAGTAGTGGGGGACAGGGGGCAGATACGCAGTATTTT
CASSGGQGADTQYF
>TRBJ1-2|.|.|TRBV2
TGTGCCAGCAGGGGACACCCTAACTATGGCTACACCTTC
CASRGHPNYGYTF
>TRBJ1-2|.|TRBD1|TRBV27
TGTGCCAGCAGTTCCTGGGACAGACCTTTTGATGGCTACACCTTC
CASSSWDRPFDGYTF
>TRBJ1-3|once|TRBD1|TRBV10-3
TGTGCCATCAGACGGGACAGCTCTGGAAACACCATATATTTT
CAIRRDSSGNTIYF
>TRBJ1-5|.|.|TRBV4-1
TGCGCCAGCAGCCAAGATCCCACCCAGCCCCAGCATTTT
CASSQDPTQPQHF
>TRBJ2-7|.|TRBD1|TRBV28
TGTGCCAGCAGTTTAACAGGGGCGTACGAGCAGTACTTC
CASSLTGAYEQYF
>TRBJ1-2|once|.|TRBV2
TGTGCCAGCAGCCAACCTTCACAGGGTTCAGGCACCTTC
CASSQPSQGSGTF
>TRBJ1-6|once|.|TRBV6-5
TGTGCCAGCACCCCAGAATGGGGGAGACCCCTCCACTTT
CASTPEWGRPLHF
>TRBJ1-3|.|.|TRBV30
TGTGCCTGGGGGGGTGGCATATCCGGAAACACCATATATTTT
CAWGGGISGNTIYF
>TRBJ2-1|.|.|TRBV19
TGTGCCAGTAGTATAGAGAAGGGAAGGGGTTACAATGAGCAGTTCTTC
CASSIEKGRGYNEQFF
>TRBJ1-1|.|TRBD1|TRBV11-2
TGTGCCAGCAGCCTAGTAGCAGGGGGCATGAACACTGAAGCTTTCTTT
CASSLVAGGMNTEAFF
>TRBJ2-3|.|TRBD2|TRBV6-5
TGTGCCAGCAGTTTCCGACTAGCGGGAGAGGCAGATACGCAGTATTTT
CASSFRLAGEADTQYF
>TRBJ1-6|.|.|TRBV10-3
TGTGCCATCGCCCTCGGGGAGGGGAGTTCACCCCTCCACTTT
CAIALGEGSSPLHF
>TRBJ2-7|.|.|TRBV2
TGTGCCAGCAGTATGAGGGAAGCGGTCGAGCAGTACTTC
CASSMREAVEQYF
>TRBJ1-2|.|TRBD1|TRBV19
TGTGCCAGTAGTGCTAGACAGGGATATGGCTACACCTTC
CASSARQGYGYTF
>TRBJ2-2|.|TRBD2|TRBV5-6
TGTGCCAGCAGCTTGGTATTAGCGGGAGGGCTCGACACCGGGGAGCTGTTTTTT
CASSLVLAGGLDTGELFF
>TRBJ2-1|.|.|TRBV4-3
TGCGCCAGCAGCCAAGTCCCCCTCGAGAGCGGAGGCACCTACAATGAGCAGTTCTTC
CASSQVPLESGGTYNEQFF
>TRBJ2-2|.|TRBD1|TRBV18
TGTGCCAGCTCATTTTCCGGGACAGCGAACACCGGGGAGCTGTTTTTT
CASSFSGTANTGELFF
>TRBJ2-1|medium-sized|.|TRBV5-8
TGTGCCAGCAGGCTGGTAGGGCTCGATGAGCAGTTCTTC
CASRLVGLDEQFF
>TRBJ2-3|.|.|TRBV6-1
TGTGCCAGCAGTGAAGCGGTGGGATCTAGCACAGATACGCAGTATTTT
CASSEAVGSSTDTQYF
>TRBJ1-6|few|.|TRBV5-1
TGCGCCAGCAGCTCGGACGGGAGCTCCTATAATTCACCCCTCCACTTT
CASSSDGSSYNSPLHF
>TRBJ2-7|.|.|TRBV6-1
TGTGCCAGCAGTGAACAGGACAACTCCTACGAGCAGTACTTC
CASSEQDNSYEQYF
>TRBJ2-7|.|.|TRBV9
TGTGCCAGCAGCGTATCGCCTTTGGACGAGCAGTACTTC
CASSVSPLDEQYF
>TRBJ1-3|.|.|TRBV5-1
TGCGCCAGCAGCTTGGCCCCACACCGTGCCTTCGGGAACACCATATATTTT
CASSLAPHRAFGNTIYF
>TRBJ1-1|.|.|TRBV10-3
TGTGCCATCAGTGTGGATACACAGAACACTGAAGCTTTCTTT
CAISVDTQNTEAFF
>TRBJ2-6|.|.|TRBV28
TGTGCCAGCAGACCTCCAACGGGCTCGAGGTCTGGGGCCAACGTCCTGACTTTC
CASRPPTGSRSGANVLTF
>TRBJ2-1|.|TRBD2|TRBV29-1
TGCAGCGTTTTCTCGGGACTAGCGGGTCATGAGCAGTTCTTC
CSVFSGLAGHEQFF
>TRBJ1-1|.|.|TRBV7-2
TGTGCCAGCAGTCCTCATAAGACGGAGAACACTGAAGCTTTCTTT
CASSPHKTENTEAFF
>TRBJ1-1|.|.|TRBV5-6
TGTGCCAGCAGCTTGTCAACTGAAGCTTTCTTT
CASSLSTEAFF
>TRBJ2-1|.|.|TRBV6-4
TGTGCCAGCAGTGTCTCCGAGGGCCTCTACAATGAGCAGTTCTTC
CASSVSEGLYNEQFF
>TRBJ1-3|once|.|TRBV11-2
TGTGCCAGCAGCTCAATTACCTCTGGAAACACCATATATTTT
CASSSITSGNTIYF
>TRBJ2-6|.|.|TRBV5-4
TGTGCCAGCAGCTTCGGGGCGGACGGGGCCAACGTCCTGACTTTC
CASSFGADGANVLTF